This T cell receptor beta chain stems from a study of beta chain features in type 1 diabetes. Study-level findings and limits: The question left open here concerned HLA type influencing TCRB rearrangement.

V was cut by 2 bases and J by 7 bases, with 15 bases left in between. Germline lookup yields CDR1 LGHNA and CDR2 YSLEER. This CDR3 spans 16 amino acids. Comment on this clone: Its antigen is undetermined.

Sequencing targeted expressed TCRB transcripts, as all isolated RNA had been reverse transcribed. Sequencing was performed with immunoSEQ multiplex PCR; in TCRdb, only in-frame clones are kept and a portion is missing. The table lists 400,000 to 450,000 clones, approximately 15% of them singletons. Via the markers CD45RO/CCR7/CD25/CD127/CD95/CD27, stem cell-like memory, regulatory, central memory and naive CD4+ cells were sorted. The sequenced sample was naive CD4+ T cells from blood. The chain links TRBV4-3 to TRBJ1-6, with D maybe TRBD1 (5 bases). This TCR was sampled from a man aged 25 to 45 in good health. The CDR3 DNA reads as TGCGCCAGCAGCCAACATACGGGACGCCACAATTCACCCCTCCACTTT. Translated: CASSQHTGRHNSPLHF.